The sequence of this T cell receptor (beta chain) was determined in a study of cytomegalovirus exposure and HLA in healthy donors. The PCR used 60 Vbeta and 13 Jbeta primers. Method: immunoSEQ multiplex PCR; TCRdb's copy keeps in-frame clones and lacks some. The sample lists 200,000 to 250,000 clones; about 81% were seen once. Per the germline V gene, CDR1 is KGHSH and CDR2 is LQKENI. With 2 bases removed from V and 4 bases from J, the gap between germline ends came to 11 bases. The CDR3 is 14 amino acids. Specimen: PBMCs. V gene TRBV18 combines with J gene TRBJ1-1; D remains unclear. The receptor was isolated from a woman in her 40s in good health and CMV-seropositive. The CDR3, as DNA: TGTGCCAGCTCACCATCAGGTCTGGTCACTGAAGCTTTCTTT. Translating it yields CASSPSGLVTEAFF.